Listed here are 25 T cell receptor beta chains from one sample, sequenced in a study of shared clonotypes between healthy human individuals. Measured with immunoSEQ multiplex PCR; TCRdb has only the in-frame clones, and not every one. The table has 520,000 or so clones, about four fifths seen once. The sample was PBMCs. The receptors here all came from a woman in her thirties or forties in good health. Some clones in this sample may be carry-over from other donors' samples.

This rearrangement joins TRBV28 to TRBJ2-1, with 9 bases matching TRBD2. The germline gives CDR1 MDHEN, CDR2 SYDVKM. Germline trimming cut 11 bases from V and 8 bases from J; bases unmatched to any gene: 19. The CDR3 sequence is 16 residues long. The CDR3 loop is CAGGTRGRARIDEQFF. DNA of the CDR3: TGTGCCGGAGGCACTCGCGGGAGGGCTAGGATAGATGAGCAGTTCTTC.

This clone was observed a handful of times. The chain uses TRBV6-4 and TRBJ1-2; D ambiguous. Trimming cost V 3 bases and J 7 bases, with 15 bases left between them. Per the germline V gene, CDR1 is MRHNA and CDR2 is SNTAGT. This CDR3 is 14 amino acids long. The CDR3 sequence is CASSEGGPESGYTF. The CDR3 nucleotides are TGTGCCAGCAGTGAGGGCGGGCCGGAGAGTGGCTACACCTTC.

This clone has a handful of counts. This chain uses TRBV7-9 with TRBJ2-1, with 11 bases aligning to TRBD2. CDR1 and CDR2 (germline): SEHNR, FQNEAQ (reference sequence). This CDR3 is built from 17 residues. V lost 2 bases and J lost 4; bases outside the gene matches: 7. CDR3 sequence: CASSLRTGTSGYNEQFF. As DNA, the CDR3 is TGTGCCAGCAGCTTACGTACCGGGACTAGCGGATACAATGAGCAGTTCTTC.

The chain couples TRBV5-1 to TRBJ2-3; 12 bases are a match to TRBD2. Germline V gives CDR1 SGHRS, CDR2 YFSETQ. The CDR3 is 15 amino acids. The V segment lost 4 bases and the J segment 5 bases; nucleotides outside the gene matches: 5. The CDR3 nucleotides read TGCGCCAGCAGCCCGGAGGGACTAGCGGGAGATACGCAGTATTTT. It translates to CASSPEGLAGDTQYF. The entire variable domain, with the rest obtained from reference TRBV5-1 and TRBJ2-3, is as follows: KAGVTQTPRYLIKTRGQQVTLSCSPISGHRSVSWYQQTPGQGLQFLFEYFSETQRNKGNFPGRFSGRQFSNSRSEMNVSTLELGDSALYLCASSPEGLAGDTQYFGPGTRLTVL.

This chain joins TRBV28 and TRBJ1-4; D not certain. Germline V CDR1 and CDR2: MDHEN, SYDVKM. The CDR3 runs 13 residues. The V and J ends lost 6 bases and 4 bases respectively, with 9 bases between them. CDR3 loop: CASRAGLNEKLFF. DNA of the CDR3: TGTGCCAGCAGAGCGGGTCTTAATGAAAAACTGTTTTTT. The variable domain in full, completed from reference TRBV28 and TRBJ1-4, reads DVKVTQSSRYLVKRTGEKVFLECVQDMDHENMFWYRQDPGLGLRLIYFSYDVKMKEKGDIPEGYSVSREKKERFSLILESASTNQTSMYLCASRAGLNEKLFFGSGTQLSVL.

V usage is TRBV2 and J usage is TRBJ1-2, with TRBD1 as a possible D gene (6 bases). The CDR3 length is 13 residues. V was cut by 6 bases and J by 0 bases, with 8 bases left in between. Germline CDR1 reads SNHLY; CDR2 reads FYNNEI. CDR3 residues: CASRWTANYGYTF. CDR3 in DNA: TGTGCCAGCAGATGGACAGCTAACTATGGCTACACCTTC.

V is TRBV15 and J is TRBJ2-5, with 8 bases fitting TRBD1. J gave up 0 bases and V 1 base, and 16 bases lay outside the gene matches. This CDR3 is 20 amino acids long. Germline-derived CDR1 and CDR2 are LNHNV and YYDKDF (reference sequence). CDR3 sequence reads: CATSRGSGTGGGSNQETQYF. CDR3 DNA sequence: TGTGCCACCAGCAGAGGATCCGGGACAGGTGGGGGGAGTAACCAAGAGACCCAGTACTTC. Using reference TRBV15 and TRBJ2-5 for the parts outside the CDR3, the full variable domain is DAMVIQNPRYQVTQFGKPVTLSCSQTLNHNVMYWYQQKSSQAPKLLFHYYDKDFNNEADTPDNFQSRRPNTSFCFLDIRSPGLGDTAMYLCATSRGSGTGGGSNQETQYFGPGTRLLVL.

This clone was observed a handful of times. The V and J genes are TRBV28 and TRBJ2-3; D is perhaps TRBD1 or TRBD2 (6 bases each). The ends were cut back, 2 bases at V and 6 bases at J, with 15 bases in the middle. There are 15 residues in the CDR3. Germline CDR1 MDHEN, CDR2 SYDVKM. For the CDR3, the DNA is TGTGCCAGCAGTTTACCGGGCCGGGGGCGTGATACGCAGTATTTT. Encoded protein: CASSLPGRGRDTQYF.

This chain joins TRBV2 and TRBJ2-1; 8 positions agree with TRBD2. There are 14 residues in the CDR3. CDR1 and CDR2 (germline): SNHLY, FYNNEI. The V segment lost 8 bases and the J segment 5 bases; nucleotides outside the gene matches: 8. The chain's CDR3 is CASHRLAQHNEQFF. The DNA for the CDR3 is TGTGCCAGCCACCGACTAGCGCAGCACAATGAGCAGTTCTTC.

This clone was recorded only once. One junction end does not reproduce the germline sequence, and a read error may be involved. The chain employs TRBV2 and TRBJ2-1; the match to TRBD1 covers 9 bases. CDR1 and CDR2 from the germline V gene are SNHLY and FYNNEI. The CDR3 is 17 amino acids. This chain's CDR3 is CASRGTGQIGIYSEQFF. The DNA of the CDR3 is TGTGCCAGCAGAGGGACAGGGCAGATTGGGATTTACAGTGAGCAGTTCTTC.

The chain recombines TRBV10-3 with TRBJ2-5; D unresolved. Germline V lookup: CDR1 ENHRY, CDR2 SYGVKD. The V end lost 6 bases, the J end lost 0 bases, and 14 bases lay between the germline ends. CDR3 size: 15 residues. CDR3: CAISPRPLYQETQYF. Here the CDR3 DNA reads TGTGCCATCAGCCCTAGACCCCTGTACCAAGAGACCCAGTACTTC.

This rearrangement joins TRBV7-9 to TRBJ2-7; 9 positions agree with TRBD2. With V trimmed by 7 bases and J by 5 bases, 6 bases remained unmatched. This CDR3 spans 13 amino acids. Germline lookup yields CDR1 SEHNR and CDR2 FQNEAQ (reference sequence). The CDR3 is CASTTSGRHEQYF. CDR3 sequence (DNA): TGTGCCAGCACGACTAGCGGCCGCCACGAGCAGTACTTC. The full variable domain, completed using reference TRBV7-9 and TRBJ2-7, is DTGVSQNPRHKITKRGQNVTFRCDPISEHNRLYWYRQTLGQGPEFLTYFQNEAQLEKSRLLSDRFSAERPKGSFSTLEIQRTEQGDSAMYLCASTTSGRHEQYFGPGTRLTVT.

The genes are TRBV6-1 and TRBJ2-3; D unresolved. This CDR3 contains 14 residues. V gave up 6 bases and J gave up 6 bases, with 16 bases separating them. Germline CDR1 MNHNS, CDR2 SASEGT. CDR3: CASSNQNRPDTQYF. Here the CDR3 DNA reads TGTGCCAGCAGCAACCAAAATAGGCCCGATACGCAGTATTTT.

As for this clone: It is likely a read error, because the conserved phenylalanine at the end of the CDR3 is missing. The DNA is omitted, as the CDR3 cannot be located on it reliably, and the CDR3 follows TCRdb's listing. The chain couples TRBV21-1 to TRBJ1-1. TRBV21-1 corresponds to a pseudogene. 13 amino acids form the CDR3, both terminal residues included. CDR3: CASSKGGRGQAFL.

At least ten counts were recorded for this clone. The CDR3 sequence: CASSDSGESDTQYF. In DNA form, the CDR3 reads TGTGCCAGCAGTGACTCAGGGGAGTCAGATACGCAGTATTTT. J is TRBJ2-3 and V is TRBV6-4; D possibly uses TRBD1 or TRBD2 (5 bases each). CDR3 length: 14 residues. V was trimmed by 0 bases and J by 4 bases, leaving 8 bases between them. CDR1 is MRHNA and CDR2 is SNTAGT in the germline V gene.

The CDR3 coding sequence is TGTGCCAGCAGCCAATACCGGGACAGGGACAACGAGCAGTACTTC. Protein: CASSQYRDRDNEQYF. The chain links TRBV5-8 to TRBJ2-7; 9 bases fit TRBD1. Germline trimming cut 4 bases from V and 5 bases from J; bases unmatched to any gene: 10. The CDR3 is made up of 15 amino acids. Germline V CDR1 and CDR2: SGHTS, YDEGEE. Supplemented by reference TRBV5-8 and TRBJ2-7, the full variable domain reads EAGVTQSPTHLIKTRGQQATLRCSPISGHTSVYWYQQALGLGLQFLLWYDEGEERNRGNFPPRFSGRQFPNYSSELNVNALELEDSALYLCASSQYRDRDNEQYFGPGTRLTVT.

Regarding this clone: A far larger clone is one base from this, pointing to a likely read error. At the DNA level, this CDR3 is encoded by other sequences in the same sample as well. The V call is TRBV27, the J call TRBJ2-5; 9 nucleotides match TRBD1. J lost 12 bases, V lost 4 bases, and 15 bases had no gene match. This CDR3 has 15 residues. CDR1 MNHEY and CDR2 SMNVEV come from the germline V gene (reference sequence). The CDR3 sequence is CASSSLSGQGRIKYF. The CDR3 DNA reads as TGTGCCAGCAGTTCCCTCTCTGGACAGGGGAGAATAAAGTACTTC.

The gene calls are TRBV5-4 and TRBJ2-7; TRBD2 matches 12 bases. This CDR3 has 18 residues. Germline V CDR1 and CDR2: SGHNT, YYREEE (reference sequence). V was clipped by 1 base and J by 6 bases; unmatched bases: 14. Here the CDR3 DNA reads TGTGCCAGCAGCTTGATCGACACGGGACTAGCGGGCTCCACCGAGCAGTACTTC. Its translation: CASSLIDTGLAGSTEQYF.

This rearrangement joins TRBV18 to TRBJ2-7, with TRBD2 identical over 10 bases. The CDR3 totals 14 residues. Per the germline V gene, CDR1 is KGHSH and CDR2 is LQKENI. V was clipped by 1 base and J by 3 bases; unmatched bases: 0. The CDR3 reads CASSPRTSGYEQYF. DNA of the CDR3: TGTGCCAGCTCACCACGGACTAGCGGCTACGAGCAGTACTTC.

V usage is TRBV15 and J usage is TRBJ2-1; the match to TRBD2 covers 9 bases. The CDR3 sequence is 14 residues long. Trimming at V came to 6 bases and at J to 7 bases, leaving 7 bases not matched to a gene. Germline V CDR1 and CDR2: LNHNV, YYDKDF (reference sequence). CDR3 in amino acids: CATSWASGMNEQFF. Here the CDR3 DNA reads TGTGCCACCAGTTGGGCTAGCGGGATGAATGAGCAGTTCTTC.

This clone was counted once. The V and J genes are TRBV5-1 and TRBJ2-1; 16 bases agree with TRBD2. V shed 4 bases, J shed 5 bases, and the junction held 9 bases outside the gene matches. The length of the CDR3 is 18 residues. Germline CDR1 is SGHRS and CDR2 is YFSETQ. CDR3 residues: CASSRGTSGRAGNNEQFF. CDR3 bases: TGCGCCAGCAGCCGCGGGACTAGCGGGAGGGCCGGTAACAATGAGCAGTTCTTC.

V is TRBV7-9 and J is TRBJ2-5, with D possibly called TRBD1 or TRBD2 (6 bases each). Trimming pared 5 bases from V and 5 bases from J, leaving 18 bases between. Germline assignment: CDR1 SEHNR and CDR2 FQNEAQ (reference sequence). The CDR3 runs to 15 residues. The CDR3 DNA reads TGTGCCAGCAGCAGATCGAACGGGGGCATGGAGACCCAGTACTTC. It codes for CASSRSNGGMETQYF. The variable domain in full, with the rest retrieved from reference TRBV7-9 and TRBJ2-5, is DTGVSQNPRHKITKRGQNVTFRCDPISEHNRLYWYRQTLGQGPEFLTYFQNEAQLEKSRLLSDRFSAERPKGSFSTLEIQRTEQGDSAMYLCASSRSNGGMETQYFGPGTRLLVL.

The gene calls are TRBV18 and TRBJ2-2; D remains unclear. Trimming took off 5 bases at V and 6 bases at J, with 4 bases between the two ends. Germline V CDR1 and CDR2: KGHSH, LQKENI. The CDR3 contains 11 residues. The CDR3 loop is CASSGAGELFF. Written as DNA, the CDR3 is TGTGCCAGCTCAGGGGCCGGGGAGCTGTTTTTT.

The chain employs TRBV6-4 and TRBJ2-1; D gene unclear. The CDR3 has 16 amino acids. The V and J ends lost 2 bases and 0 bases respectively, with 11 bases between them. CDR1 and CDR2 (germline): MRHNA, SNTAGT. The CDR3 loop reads CASSDRAKSSYNEQFF. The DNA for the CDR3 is TGTGCCAGCAGTGACCGCGCCAAAAGCTCCTACAATGAGCAGTTCTTC.

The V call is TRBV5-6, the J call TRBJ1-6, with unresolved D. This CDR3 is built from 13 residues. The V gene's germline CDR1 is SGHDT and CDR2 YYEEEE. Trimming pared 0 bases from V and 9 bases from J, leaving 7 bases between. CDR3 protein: CASSLDRSSPLHF. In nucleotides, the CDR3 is TGTGCCAGCAGCTTGGATAGGTCTTCACCCCTCCACTTT.